This record covers a single TCR beta chain. What it binds is unknown. The sample comes from a study of identical twins. Study outcomes and limitations: Models underestimated how often monozygotic twins shared out-of-frame TCR alpha. Out-of-frame alpha sequences shared between twins exhibited an excess of low generation probability. While abundant cord blood beta clonotypes carried fewer insertions, memory repertoires showed no such pattern. Part of the zero-insertion signal could reflect confounding by invariant MAIT and iNKT cells.

This CDR3 is 12 amino acids long. CDR1 is SGHNT, CDR2 YENEEA, per germline. V shed 5 bases and J shed 8 bases, with 10 bases lying between them. TCRdb used MiXCR to reprocess the 5' RACE reads, holding one entry per CDR3 protein. The repertoire includes some 1,600,000 distinct CDR3 sequences, under 35% of them detected once, and approximately 0.29% sits in the top ten. This chain links TRBV11-3 with TRBJ2-4; D possibly corresponds to TRBD1 (6 bases). The sample comprised cord blood. The sequence was collected from a newborn girl in good health. DNA of the CDR3: TGTGCCAGCAGCCCACAGGGAGACATTCAGTACTTC. Protein sequence: CASSPQGDIQYF. Combining the CDR3 with reference TRBV11-3 and TRBJ2-4 gives the whole variable domain EAGVVQSPRYKIIEKKQPVAFWCNPISGHNTLYWYLQNLGQGPELLIRYENEEAVDDSQLPKDRFSAERLKGVDSTLKIQPAELGDSAVYLCASSPQGDIQYFGAGTRLSVL.